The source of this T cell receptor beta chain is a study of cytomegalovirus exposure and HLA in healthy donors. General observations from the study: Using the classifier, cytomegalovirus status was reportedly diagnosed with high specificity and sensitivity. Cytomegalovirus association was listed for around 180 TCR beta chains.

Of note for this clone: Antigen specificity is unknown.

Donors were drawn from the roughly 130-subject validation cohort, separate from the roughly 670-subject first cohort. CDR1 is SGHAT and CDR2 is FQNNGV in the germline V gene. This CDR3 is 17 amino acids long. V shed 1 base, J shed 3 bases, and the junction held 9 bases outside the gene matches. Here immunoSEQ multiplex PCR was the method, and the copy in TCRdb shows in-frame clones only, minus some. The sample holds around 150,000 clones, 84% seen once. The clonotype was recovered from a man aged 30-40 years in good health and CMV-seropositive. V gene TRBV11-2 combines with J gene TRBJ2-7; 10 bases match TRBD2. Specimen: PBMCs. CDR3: CASSLVGGGTSDYEQYF. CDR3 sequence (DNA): TGTGCCAGCAGCTTAGTGGGCGGCGGGACTAGCGACTACGAGCAGTACTTC.